The 2 T cell receptor beta chains listed next were all sequenced from one sample in a study of regulatory T cells in long-lasting Graves disease. Building the TCR beta libraries relied on iRepertoire HTBI primers, and CDR3 regions underwent Arm-PCR. MiXCR, run by TCRdb on the multiplex PCR reads, gives a single entry per CDR3 protein. The sample records under 450,000 distinct CDR3 sequences, roughly 24% being singletons. The time point is: persistent/refractory GD, antithyroid drugs over 5 years with positive TRAb. With RNA extracted from PBMCs as input, the TCR library was made. The sequencing here drew on peripheral blood mononuclear cells (PBMCs), taken when the disease was refractory, from a patient treated with antithyroid drugs. The receptor set was obtained from a woman aged 35 to 49 with Graves disease.

This clonotype was found many times. This chain links TRBV6-1 with TRBJ2-5; D is uncertain. The CDR3 has 14 amino acids. V lost 3 bases, J lost 3 bases, and 11 bases lay in between. CDR1 and CDR2 from the germline V gene are MNHNS and SASEGT. CDR3: CASSDGQPKETQYF. In DNA, the CDR3 is TGTGCCAGCAGTGATGGGCAGCCAAAAGAGACCCAGTACTTC.

The CDR3 loop reads CASSLEVDHEQYF. CDR3 sequence (DNA): TGTGCCAGCAGCTTAGAAGTCGATCACGAGCAGTACTTC. This chain uses TRBV7-9 with TRBJ2-7; unclear D gene. Trimming stripped 1 base from V and 5 bases from J, with 9 bases between. This CDR3 is 13 amino acids long. CDR1 is SEHNR, CDR2 FQNEAQ, per germline (reference sequence).